What follows describes a single T cell receptor (beta chain). The V end lost 5 bases, the J end lost 0 bases, and 5 bases lay between the germline ends. CDR1 and CDR2 from the germline V gene are SEHNR and FQNEAQ (reference sequence). This CDR3 comprises 13 residues. The time point: after dendritic cell vaccination, including at tumor progression/relapse. The data belong to a study of glioma-infiltrating T cells after dendritic cell vaccination. Across the study: Dendritic cell vaccination trial patients had either newly diagnosed or recurrent glioblastoma. Treatment, given 2003 to 2012, was autologous tumor lysate-pulsed dendritic cell vaccination.

The protocol was immunoSEQ multiplex PCR, while the TCRdb copy is restricted to in-frame clones and leaves out a portion. The sample includes around 92,000 clones, 80% of them seen just once. Sequenced here: blood, sampled after dendritic cell vaccination. The source of this sequence is a human donor with glioblastoma. The gene calls are TRBV7-9 and TRBJ1-3, with unresolved D. The CDR3, as DNA: TGTGCCAGCAGCCAGAACTCTGGAAACACCATATATTTT. It translates to CASSQNSGNTIYF.